The clone carrying this T cell receptor beta chain came up a few times. Some clones are missing from TCRdb's copy, which holds only in-frame ones; the method was immunoSEQ multiplex PCR. This table has 150,000 to 200,000 clones, about 74% appearing once. Germline V gene lookup returns CDR1 SGHDT and CDR2 YYEEEE. V lost 6 bases and J lost 8; bases outside the gene matches: 8. The CDR3 sequence is 15 residues long. The source of the sample is a study of blood T cell repertoires in COVID-19. V usage is TRBV5-6 and J usage is TRBJ2-1, with 13 positions matching TRBD2. The receptor's source is an elderly woman with acute or convalescent COVID-19. Sequenced sample: peripheral blood. The CDR3 DNA reads TGTGCCAGCACCGTAGGACTAGCGGGAGAGGATGAGCAGTTCTTC. This sequence encodes CASTVGLAGEDEQFF.